Sequencing of this T cell receptor beta chain was carried out in a study of blood T cells in healthy people across ages. The study's findings and limits: Researchers report that TCR beta diversity correlated strongly with naive T cell percentage. Estimated diversity, derived from one million T cells, was regarded as an underestimate.

The use of a sample-barcoded 5' primer and a J-beta primer mix characterized a second PCR of roughly 6 to 12 cycles. One entry per CDR3 protein results from TCRdb running MiXCR on the 5' RACE reads. The sample has around 900,000 distinct CDR3 sequences, 25% to 30% seen once. Ten or more counts support this clonotype. No antigen is known for it. Each sample yielded at least 6 million isolated PBMCs. The CDR3 loop spans 14 amino acids. Germline lookup yields CDR1 DFQATT and CDR2 SNEGSKA (reference sequence). V was pared by 2 bases and J by 11 bases, with 12 bases of the junction left unmatched. The specimen was blood. The chain combines TRBV20-1 with TRBJ2-4; 7 bases align to TRBD1. The receptor was derived from a woman of 80 years or more in good health. The CDR3 DNA is TGCAGTGCTAGATTACCCGGACAGGTCGGTCTTCAGTACTTC. It yields the protein CSARLPGQVGLQYF.